The sequence of this T cell receptor beta chain was determined in a study of blood T cell repertoires in COVID-19. The CDR3 totals 16 residues. The germline V gene has CDR1 MGHRA and CDR2 YSYEKL. Unmatched junction bases numbered 7, after V lost 0 bases and J lost 4 bases. The table came from immunoSEQ multiplex PCR; TCRdb's copy has only in-frame clones and leaves some out. The table records just over 150,000 clones, 82% of them present only once. This clone was seen just once. This receptor was identified in a middle-aged woman with COVID-19, enrolled during active disease. V and J are TRBV4-1 and TRBJ2-5; 8 bases match TRBD2. The specimen was peripheral blood. For the CDR3, the DNA is TGCGCCAGCAGCCAAGAGCCTCGGGGGGGCGTAGAGACCCAGTACTTC. Its translation is CASSQEPRGGVETQYF.